Below are 9 T cell receptor beta chains sequenced from a single sample in a study of T cell responses to AZD1222 COVID-19 vaccine. Clones were read by immunoSEQ multiplex PCR, and TCRdb kept only the in-frame ones, dropping some. Here the sample spans 54,000 or so clones, about 90% being singletons. The sequenced sample was peripheral blood, obtained on day 0 of AZD1222 vaccination. The receptors stem from an adult in good health.

This chain joins TRBV28 and TRBJ2-2; 8 bases align to TRBD2. Germline V gene lookup returns CDR1 MDHEN and CDR2 SYDVKM. CDR3 length equals 14 residues. Unmatched junction bases numbered 3, after V lost 7 bases and J lost 2 bases. In DNA, the CDR3 is TGTGCCAGCATTAGCGGGGTAAACACCGGGGAGCTGTTTTTT. This gives the protein CASISGVNTGELFF.

The chain combines TRBV27 with TRBJ1-2, with unresolved D. CDR3 length: 13 residues. Per germline, CDR1 MNHEY and CDR2 SMNVEV (reference sequence). The germline V and J ends were trimmed by 4 bases and 4 bases, with 10 bases remaining between them. The CDR3 DNA is TGTGCCAGCAGTTCCAGGATACGCTATGGCTACACCTTC. It codes for CASSSRIRYGYTF.

CDR3 nucleotide sequence: TGTGCCAGCAGCCTCGGGACAGTCGCGAGAACTGAAGCTTTCTTT. The encoded protein is CASSLGTVARTEAFF. V gene TRBV6-5 combines with J gene TRBJ1-1; 7 nucleotides align to TRBD1. Germline assignment: CDR1 MNHEY and CDR2 SVGAGI. J gave up 5 bases and V 6 bases, and 12 bases lay outside the gene matches. This CDR3 contains 15 residues.

This chain links TRBV28 with TRBJ1-1; a weak D match, TRBD1 (5 bases). Germline lookup yields CDR1 MDHEN and CDR2 SYDVKM. Trimming took off 7 bases at V and 1 base at J, with 10 bases between the two ends. The CDR3 spans 13 residues. CDR3 amino acids: CASTRAQNTEAFF. Written as DNA, the CDR3 is TGTGCCAGCACCAGGGCGCAGAACACTGAAGCTTTCTTT. Looking up the rest from reference TRBV28 and TRBJ1-1 gives the full variable domain: DVKVTQSSRYLVKRTGEKVFLECVQDMDHENMFWYRQDPGLGLRLIYFSYDVKMKEKGDIPEGYSVSREKKERFSLILESASTNQTSMYLCASTRAQNTEAFFGQGTRLTVV.

This clone was counted once. V is TRBV10-3 and J is TRBJ1-6; D perhaps matches TRBD1 (5 bases). Germline V lookup: CDR1 ENHRY, CDR2 SYGVKD. Trimming cost V 2 bases and J 5 bases, with 7 bases left between them. This CDR3 spans 14 amino acids. CDR3 DNA: TGTGCCATCAGTGAGCCCAGGGATAATTCACCCCTCCACTTT. Amino acids: CAISEPRDNSPLHF.

The rearrangement uses TRBV10-3 and TRBJ2-7; 13 nucleotides agree with TRBD2. The junction had 18 bases not matched to a gene; V was cut back by 7 bases and J by 6 bases. Germline-derived CDR1 and CDR2 are ENHRY and SYGVKD. CDR3 length equals 18 residues. The DNA of the CDR3 is TGTGCCATCAACCCCGGGACTAGCGGGATCCCAATCGCTCGCGAGCAGTACTTC. Amino acids: CAINPGTSGIPIAREQYF.

The chain combines TRBV6-5 with TRBJ1-3; D uncertain. The CDR3 totals 15 residues. Trimming removed 8 bases from V and 0 bases from J, with 14 bases in between. Germline V lookup: CDR1 MNHEY, CDR2 SVGAGI. Written as DNA, the CDR3 is TGTGCCAGCCGAAGGTGGGCGGACTCTGGAAACACCATATATTTT. As protein: CASRRWADSGNTIYF.

The V call is TRBV24-1, the J call TRBJ2-3, with D uncertain. V lost 2 bases, J lost 2 bases, and 4 bases lay in between. Germline V gives CDR1 KGHDR, CDR2 SFDVKD. This CDR3 is built from 13 residues. The CDR3 region has the DNA TGTGCCACCAGTGATTCCCTCACAGATACGCAGTATTTT. Translating gives CATSDSLTDTQYF.

The chain employs TRBV19 and TRBJ1-1; a possible D gene is TRBD1 (5 bases). Per germline, CDR1 LNHDA and CDR2 SQIVND (reference sequence). The V end was cut by 5 bases, the J end by 5 bases, with 12 bases between. The CDR3 sequence is 13 residues long. The CDR3 sequence: CASSRRGLTEAFF. For the CDR3, the DNA is TGTGCCAGTAGTCGGAGGGGTTTGACTGAAGCTTTCTTT. Looking up the rest from reference TRBV19 and TRBJ1-1 gives the full variable domain: DGGITQSPKYLFRKEGQNVTLSCEQNLNHDAMYWYRQDPGQGLRLIYYSQIVNDFQKGDIAEGYSVSREKKESFPLTVTSAQKNPTAFYLCASSRRGLTEAFFGQGTRLTVV.